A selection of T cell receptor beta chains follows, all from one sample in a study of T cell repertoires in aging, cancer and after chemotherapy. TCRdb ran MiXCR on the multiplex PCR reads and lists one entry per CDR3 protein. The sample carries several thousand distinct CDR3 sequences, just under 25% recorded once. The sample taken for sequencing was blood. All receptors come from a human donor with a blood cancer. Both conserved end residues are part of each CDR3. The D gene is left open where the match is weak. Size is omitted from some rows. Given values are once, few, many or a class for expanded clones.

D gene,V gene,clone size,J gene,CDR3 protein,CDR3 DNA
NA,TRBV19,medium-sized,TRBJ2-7,CASSIGLASVGEQYF,TGTGCCAGTAGTATAGGCCTAGCGTCCGTGGGCGAGCAGTACTTC
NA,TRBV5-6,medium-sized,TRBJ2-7,CASSQGYEQYF,TGTGCCAGCAGCCAGGGTTACGAGCAGTACTTC
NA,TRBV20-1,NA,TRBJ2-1,CSASLPGLARNEQFF,TGCAGTGCTAGCCTACCAGGGCTAGCGAGGAATGAGCAGTTCTTC
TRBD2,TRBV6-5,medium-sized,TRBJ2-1,CASSSGGSAYNEQFF,TGTGCCAGCAGTTCCGGGGGGTCCGCCTACAATGAGCAGTTCTTC
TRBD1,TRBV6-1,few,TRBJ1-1,CASSKGQFTEAFF,TGTGCCAGCAGTAAGGGACAGTTCACTGAAGCTTTCTTT
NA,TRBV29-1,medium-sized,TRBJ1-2,CSVDQGDGYTF,TGCAGCGTTGATCAAGGGGACGGCTACACCTTC
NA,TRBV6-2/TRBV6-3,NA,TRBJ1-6,CASRGPSSLHF,TGTGCCAGCAGGGGACCTTCGAGCCTCCACTTT
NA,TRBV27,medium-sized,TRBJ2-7,CASSPGRVTTPSWEQYF,TGTGCCAGCAGTCCCGGACGGGTAACTACGCCATCATGGGAGCAGTACTTC
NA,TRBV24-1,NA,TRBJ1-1,CATSAWSNKDRNTEAFF,TGTGCCACCAGTGCATGGTCGAATAAAGACAGAAACACTGAAGCTTTCTTT
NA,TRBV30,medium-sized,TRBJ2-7,CAWSADGYEQYF,TGTGCCTGGAGTGCTGACGGCTACGAGCAGTACTTC
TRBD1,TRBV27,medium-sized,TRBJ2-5,CASSSRQGETQYF,TGTGCCAGCAGTTCCAGACAGGGAGAGACCCAGTACTTC
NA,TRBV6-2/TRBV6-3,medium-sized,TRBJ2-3,CASSYGSTDTQYF,TGTGCCAGCAGTTACGGAAGCACAGATACGCAGTATTTT
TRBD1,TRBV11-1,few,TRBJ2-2,CASSLSGGNTGELFF,TGTGCCAGCAGCTTATCAGGGGGGAACACCGGGGAGCTGTTTTTT
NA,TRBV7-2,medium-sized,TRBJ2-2,CASSPFSLGLFF,TGTGCCAGCAGTCCGTTCTCCCTAGGGCTGTTTTTT
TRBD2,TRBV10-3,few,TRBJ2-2,CAISSPTGGNTGELFF,TGTGCCATCAGCTCTCCCACGGGGGGAAACACCGGGGAGCTGTTTTTT
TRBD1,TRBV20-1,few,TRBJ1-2,CSARGQAEWYGYTF,TGCAGTGCTAGGGGACAGGCGGAGTGGTATGGCTACACCTTC
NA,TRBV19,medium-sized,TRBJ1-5,CASSPQDRDLNQPQHF,TGTGCCAGTAGTCCCCAAGACAGAGACTTGAATCAGCCCCAGCATTTT
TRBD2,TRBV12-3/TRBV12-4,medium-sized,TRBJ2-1,CASSPGTSGPYNEQFF,TGTGCCAGCAGTCCCGGGACTAGCGGCCCCTACAATGAGCAGTTCTTC
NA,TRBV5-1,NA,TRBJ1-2,CASSLGSSAPNYGYTF,TGCGCCAGCAGCTTGGGTAGTTCGGCTCCTAACTATGGCTACACCTTC
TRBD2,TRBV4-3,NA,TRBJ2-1,CASSQGSSGSRYYNEQFF,TGCGCCAGCAGCCAAGGGAGCAGCGGGAGTAGGTACTACAATGAGCAGTTCTTC
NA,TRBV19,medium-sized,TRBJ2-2,CASSGAGIITGELFF,TGTGCCAGTAGTGGGGCAGGGATTATCACCGGGGAGCTGTTTTTT
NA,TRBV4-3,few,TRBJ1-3,CASSQEARALVYAGNTIYF,TGCGCCAGCAGCCAAGAGGCCAGGGCTTTAGTGTACGCTGGAAACACCATATATTTT
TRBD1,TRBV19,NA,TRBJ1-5,CASSIGRDRGRQPQHF,TGTGCCAGTAGTATCGGCCGGGACAGGGGGCGGCAGCCCCAGCATTTT
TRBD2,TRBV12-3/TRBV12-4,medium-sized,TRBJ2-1,CASSPLAGDHNEQFF,TGTGCCAGCAGTCCCCTAGCGGGGGACCACAATGAGCAGTTCTTC
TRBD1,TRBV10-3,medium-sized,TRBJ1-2,CAISESSRTGNYGYTF,TGTGCCATCAGTGAGTCTTCTAGGACAGGGAACTATGGCTACACCTTC
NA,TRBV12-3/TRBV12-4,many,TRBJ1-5,CASSLTGRSQHF,TGTGCCAGCAGTTTAACTGGGAGGTCCCAGCATTTT
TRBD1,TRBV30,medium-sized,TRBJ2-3,CAWTFGTGRTDTQYF,TGTGCCTGGACTTTCGGGACAGGCCGCACAGATACGCAGTATTTT
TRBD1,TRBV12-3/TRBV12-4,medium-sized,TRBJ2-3,CASSPGTERDTQYF,TGTGCCAGCAGTCCCGGGACAGAGAGGGATACGCAGTATTTT